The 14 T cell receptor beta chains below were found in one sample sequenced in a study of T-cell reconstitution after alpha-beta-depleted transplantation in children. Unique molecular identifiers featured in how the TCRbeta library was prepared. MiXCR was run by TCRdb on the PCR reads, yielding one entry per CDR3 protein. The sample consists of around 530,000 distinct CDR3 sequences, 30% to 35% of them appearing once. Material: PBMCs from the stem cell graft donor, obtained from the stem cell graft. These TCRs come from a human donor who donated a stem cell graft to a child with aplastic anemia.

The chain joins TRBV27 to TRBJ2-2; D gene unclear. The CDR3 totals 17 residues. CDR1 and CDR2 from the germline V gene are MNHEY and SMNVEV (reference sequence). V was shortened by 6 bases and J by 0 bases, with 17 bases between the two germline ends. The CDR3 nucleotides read TGTGCCAGCAGCCCCCGACGGATCCGAACGAACACCGGGGAGCTGTTTTTT. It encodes CASSPRRIRTNTGELFF.

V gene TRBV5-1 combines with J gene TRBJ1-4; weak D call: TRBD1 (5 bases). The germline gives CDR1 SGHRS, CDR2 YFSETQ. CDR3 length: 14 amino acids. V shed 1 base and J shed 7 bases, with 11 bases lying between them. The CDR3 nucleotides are TGCGCCAGCAGCTTGCCCGGGACGGTTGAAAAACTGTTTTTT. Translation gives CASSLPGTVEKLFF.

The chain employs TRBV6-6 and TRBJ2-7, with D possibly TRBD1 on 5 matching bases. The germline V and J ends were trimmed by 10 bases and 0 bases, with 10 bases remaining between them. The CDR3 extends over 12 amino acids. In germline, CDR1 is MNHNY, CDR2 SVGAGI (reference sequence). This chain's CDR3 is CAISDSSYEQYF. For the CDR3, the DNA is TGTGCCATCTCTGACAGCTCCTACGAGCAGTACTTC.

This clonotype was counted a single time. CDR3: CASSLVPEGRYNEQFF. The CDR3 nucleotides read TGTGCCAGCAGTTTAGTGCCGGAGGGCCGTTACAATGAGCAGTTCTTC. The chain employs TRBV28 and TRBJ2-1; D is perhaps TRBD2 (6 bases). CDR1 is MDHEN, CDR2 SYDVKM, per germline. V was shortened by 2 bases and J by 4 bases, with 15 bases between the two germline ends. This CDR3 has 16 residues.

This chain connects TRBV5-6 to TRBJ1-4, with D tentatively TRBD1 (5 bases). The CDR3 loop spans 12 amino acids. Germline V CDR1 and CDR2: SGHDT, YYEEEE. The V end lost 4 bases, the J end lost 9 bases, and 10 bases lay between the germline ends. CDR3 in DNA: TGTGCCAGCAGCCCCCAGGGAAAAAAACTGTTTTTT. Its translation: CASSPQGKKLFF.

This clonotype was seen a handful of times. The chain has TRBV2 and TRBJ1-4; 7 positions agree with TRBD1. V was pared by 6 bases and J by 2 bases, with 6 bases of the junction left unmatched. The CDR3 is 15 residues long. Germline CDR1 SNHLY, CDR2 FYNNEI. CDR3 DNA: TGTGCCAGCAGCCACCCGGGACAGACTAATGAAAAACTGTTTTTT. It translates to CASSHPGQTNEKLFF.

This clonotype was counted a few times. This chain's CDR3 is CASSFGFGADEQYV. The CDR3 region has the DNA TGTGCCAGCAGTTTCGGGTTTGGGGCCGACGAGCAGTACGTC. The V and J genes are TRBV6-2 or TRBV6-3 and TRBJ2-7; possible D gene TRBD1, 5 bases. V lost 4 bases and J 5 bases, leaving 15 bases between the germline ends. CDR3 size: 14 residues. In germline, CDR1 is MNHEY, CDR2 SVGEGT.

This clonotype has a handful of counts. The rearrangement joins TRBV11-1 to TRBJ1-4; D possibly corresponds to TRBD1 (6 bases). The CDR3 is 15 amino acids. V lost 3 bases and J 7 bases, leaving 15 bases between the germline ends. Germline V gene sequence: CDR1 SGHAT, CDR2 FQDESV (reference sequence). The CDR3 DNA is TGTGCCAGCAGCTTCCGCGGGGGCGCGGGTGAAAAACTGTTTTTT. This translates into CASSFRGGAGEKLFF.

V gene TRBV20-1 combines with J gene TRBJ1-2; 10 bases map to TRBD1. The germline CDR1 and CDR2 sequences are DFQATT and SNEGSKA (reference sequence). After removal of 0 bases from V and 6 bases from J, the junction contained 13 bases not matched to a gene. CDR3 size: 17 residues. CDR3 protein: CSARDSSKTGGADGYTF. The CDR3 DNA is TGCAGTGCTAGAGATAGTTCCAAGACAGGGGGCGCGGATGGCTACACCTTC.

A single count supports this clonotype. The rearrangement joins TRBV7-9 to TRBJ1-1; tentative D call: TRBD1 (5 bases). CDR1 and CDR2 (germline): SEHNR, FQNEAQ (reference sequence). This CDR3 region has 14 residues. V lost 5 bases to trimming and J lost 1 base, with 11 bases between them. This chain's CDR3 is CASSPDTGNTEAFF. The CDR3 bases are TGTGCCAGCAGCCCGGACACCGGGAACACTGAAGCTTTCTTT.

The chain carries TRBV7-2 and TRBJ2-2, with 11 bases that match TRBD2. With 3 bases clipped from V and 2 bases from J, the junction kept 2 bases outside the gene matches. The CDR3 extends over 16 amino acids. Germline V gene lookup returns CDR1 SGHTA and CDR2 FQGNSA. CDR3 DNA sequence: TGTGCCAGCAGCTTGACTAGCGGGGTTAACACCGGGGAGCTGTTTTTT. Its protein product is CASSLTSGVNTGELFF.

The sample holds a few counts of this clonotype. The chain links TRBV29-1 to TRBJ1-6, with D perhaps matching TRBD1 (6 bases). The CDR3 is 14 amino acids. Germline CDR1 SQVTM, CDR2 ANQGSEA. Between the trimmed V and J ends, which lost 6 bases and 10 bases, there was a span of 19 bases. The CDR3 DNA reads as TGCAGCGTAAAGGTGGGAGGGGGTAACTCACCCCTCCACTTT. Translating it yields CSVKVGGGNSPLHF.

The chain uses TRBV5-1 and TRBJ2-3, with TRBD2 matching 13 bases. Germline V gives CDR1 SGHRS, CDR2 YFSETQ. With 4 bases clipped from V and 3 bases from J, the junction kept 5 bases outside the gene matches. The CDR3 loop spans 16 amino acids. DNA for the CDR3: TGCGCCAGCAGCCCCCCGGGACTAGCGGGAACAGATACGCAGTATTTT. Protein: CASSPPGLAGTDTQYF.

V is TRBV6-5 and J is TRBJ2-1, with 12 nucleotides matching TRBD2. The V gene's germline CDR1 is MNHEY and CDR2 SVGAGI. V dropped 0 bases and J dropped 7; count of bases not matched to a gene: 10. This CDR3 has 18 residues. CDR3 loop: CASSYSRPSGRGRNEQFF. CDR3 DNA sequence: TGTGCCAGCAGTTACTCGAGGCCTAGCGGGAGGGGGCGGAATGAGCAGTTCTTC.